This entry lists 9 T cell receptor beta chains sequenced from one sample in a study of T cells in Graves' hyperthyroidism and ophthalmopathy. There were TCR beta CDR3 regions amplified from RNA transcripts. HTBI primers drove first-round RT-PCR of the TCR CDR3. TCRdb reprocessed the multiplex PCR reads via MiXCR and lists one record per CDR3 protein. The sample records around 620,000 distinct CDR3 sequences, 16% being singletons. Sequencing was performed on blood. Every receptor here comes from a woman aged 30 to 39 with Graves' hyperthyroidism.

This clonotype was seen repeatedly, ten times or more. The rearrangement links TRBV7-2 to TRBJ2-7; the D gene is possibly TRBD2 (5 bases). Germline lookup yields CDR1 SGHTA and CDR2 FQGNSA. Trimming left V 3 bases short and J 3 bases short, with 15 bases between. This CDR3 contains 15 residues. CDR3 in amino acids: CASSFGGAQDYEQYF. As DNA, the CDR3 is TGTGCCAGCAGCTTTGGAGGTGCTCAGGACTACGAGCAGTACTTC.

This clonotype showed up just a few times. V and J are TRBV19 and TRBJ2-7; no reliable D call. Germline CDR1 reads LNHDA; CDR2 reads SQIVND (reference sequence). This CDR3 spans 16 amino acids. V was shortened by 6 bases and J by 0 bases, with 18 bases between the two germline ends. As DNA, the CDR3 is TGTGCCAGTAGCCCGGGTCTCGTGGGAAGCTCCTACGAGCAGTACTTC. This sequence encodes CASSPGLVGSSYEQYF.

The sample holds a few counts of this clonotype. The chain recombines TRBV29-1 with TRBJ2-7; a weak D match, TRBD1 (6 bases). The CDR3 length is 14 residues. Germline CDR1 reads SQVTM; CDR2 reads ANQGSEA. Trimming left V 6 bases short and J 4 bases short, with 19 bases between. The CDR3 region has the DNA TGCAGCGTATTTGGGACAAATAAACCTTACGAGCAGTACTTC. It codes for CSVFGTNKPYEQYF.

This clonotype came up many times. The rearrangement links TRBV20-1 to TRBJ1-2, with D possibly being TRBD1 (6 bases). This CDR3 has 14 amino acids. Between the trimmed V and J ends, which lost 0 bases and 3 bases, there was a span of 11 bases. Germline CDR1 DFQATT, CDR2 SNEGSKA (reference sequence). The CDR3 loop is CSARDRGGYYGYTF. DNA for the CDR3: TGCAGTGCTAGAGACAGGGGAGGATACTATGGCTACACCTTC.

This clonotype was seen at least ten times. This rearrangement joins TRBV6-1 to TRBJ2-7; 10 nucleotides line up with TRBD1. There are 15 residues in the CDR3. Germline V lookup: CDR1 MNHNS, CDR2 SASEGT. V shed 2 bases, J shed 5 bases, and the junction held 6 bases outside the gene matches. In DNA, the CDR3 is TGTGCCAGCAGTGAACCCGGGACAGGGGCGGACGAGCAGTACTTC. Translated: CASSEPGTGADEQYF.

The J gene is TRBJ1-4, the V gene TRBV5-6; D gene uncertain. The CDR3 is 15 amino acids. Germline V CDR1 and CDR2: SGHDT, YYEEEE. The V gene lost 0 bases and the J gene lost 6 bases, with 12 bases spanning the gap. In DNA form, the CDR3 reads TGTGCCAGCAGCTTGGGTTGGACTAAACATGAAAAACTGTTTTTT. This encodes CASSLGWTKHEKLFF. The full variable domain, in which reference TRBV5-6 and TRBJ1-4 provide the parts outside the CDR3, is DAGVTQSPTHLIKTRGQQVTLRCSPKSGHDTVSWYQQALGQGPQFIFQYYEEEERQRGNFPDRFSGHQFPNYSSELNVNALLLGDSALYLCASSLGWTKHEKLFFGSGTQLSVL.

This clonotype was found many times. The V call is TRBV20-1, the J call TRBJ1-1; 8 bases match TRBD1. CDR3 length: 14 amino acids. The V gene's germline CDR1 is DFQATT and CDR2 SNEGSKA (reference sequence). J was trimmed by 5 bases and V by 4 bases; bases with no gene match: 9. The CDR3 loop reads CSAISQDRGTEAFF. In nucleotides, the CDR3 is TGCAGTGCTATTTCCCAAGACAGGGGTACTGAAGCTTTCTTT.

This clonotype showed up many times. The rearrangement uses TRBV2 and TRBJ2-7; 9 bases fit TRBD1. V shed 6 bases, J shed 4 bases, and the junction held 13 bases outside the gene matches. CDR1 is SNHLY and CDR2 is FYNNEI in the germline V gene. CDR3 length equals 16 residues. The CDR3 protein is CASSNPGQGSKYEQYF. CDR3 coding DNA: TGTGCCAGCAGCAACCCAGGACAGGGGAGTAAGTACGAGCAGTACTTC.

This clonotype was detected ten times or more. The V and J genes are TRBV12-3 or TRBV12-4 and TRBJ2-6; D is unresolved. V dropped 2 bases and J dropped 9 bases, with 11 bases sitting between them. CDR3 size: 14 residues. The CDR3 DNA reads TGTGCCAGCAGTTTAAATCGCAGGCTCAACGTCCTGACTTTC. Protein product: CASSLNRRLNVLTF.